This record concerns one TCR beta chain sequence. Its antigen remains unknown. The data are from a study of T cell repertoires in ileal Crohn's disease. Study-wide points: All patients with clonality above 26.8% had endoscopic recurrence.

The sorted cells were lamina propria lymphocytes from surgical specimens, first isolated by density gradient. Clones were sequenced by immunoSEQ multiplex PCR, and TCRdb holds only the in-frame ones, with some missing. The data hold approximately 1,000 clones, with about nine tenths observed a single time. The length of the CDR3 is 14 residues. From germline, CDR1 is MGHRA and CDR2 YSYEKL. Trimming cost V 0 bases and J 1 base, with 6 bases left between them. This TCR was recovered from an adult with Crohn's disease. J is TRBJ1-1 and V is TRBV4-1; D is unresolved. The specimen sequenced was CD4+ T cells sorted from the ileum. The CDR3 DNA follows: TGCGCCAGCAGCCAAGATATGAGGAACACTGAAGCTTTCTTT. Residues: CASSQDMRNTEAFF.